This TCR beta chain was retrieved from a study of blood T cell repertoires in COVID-19. CDR1 is LNHDA, CDR2 SQIVND, per germline (reference sequence). The CDR3 totals 16 residues. The trim removed 3 bases at V and 8 bases at J, leaving 10 bases unmatched. Clones were sequenced by immunoSEQ multiplex PCR, and TCRdb holds only the in-frame ones, with some missing. Counted here are 30,000 or so clones, about four fifths occurring once; the ten biggest clones make up 3% to 4.5%. The receptor was isolated from a man aged 45-60 years with acute or convalescent COVID-19. This rearrangement joins TRBV19 to TRBJ2-1; 10 nucleotides agree with TRBD2. Sequencing was carried out using peripheral blood. This chain's CDR3 is CASSIDSGRPLYEQFF. The DNA of the CDR3 is TGTGCCAGTAGTATCGATAGCGGGAGGCCCCTGTATGAGCAGTTCTTC.